Here is one TCR beta chain with its context. This sample is drawn from a study of blood T cell repertoires in COVID-19. The wider study: Samples representing acute and convalescent COVID-19 were sourced from the United States, Italy and Spain. PBMCs, B-cell-depleted T cells, or T cells provided the cDNA or gDNA that made up the material.

The germline gives CDR1 ENHRY, CDR2 SYGVKD. The CDR3 is 14 amino acids. With 10 bases removed from V and 1 base from J, the gap between germline ends came to 15 bases. The authors' processing: Estimation of nucleated cell counts relied on the amplification of reference gene primers. Here immunoSEQ multiplex PCR was the method, and the copy in TCRdb shows in-frame clones only, minus some. D and trimming come from the DNA, and the V and J calls and clone size come from that table. There are roughly 77,000 clones in the sample; over 75% occur only once, and about 9.9% lies in the top ten. The receptor was isolated from a human donor in a cohort sampled during active COVID-19. The sample comprised peripheral blood. The chain joins TRBV10-3 to TRBJ2-3; unclear D gene. CDR3 sequence reads: CATEDTRGTDTQYF. The CDR3 DNA reads TGTGCCACCGAAGACACCCGCGGCACAGATACGCAGTATTTT.